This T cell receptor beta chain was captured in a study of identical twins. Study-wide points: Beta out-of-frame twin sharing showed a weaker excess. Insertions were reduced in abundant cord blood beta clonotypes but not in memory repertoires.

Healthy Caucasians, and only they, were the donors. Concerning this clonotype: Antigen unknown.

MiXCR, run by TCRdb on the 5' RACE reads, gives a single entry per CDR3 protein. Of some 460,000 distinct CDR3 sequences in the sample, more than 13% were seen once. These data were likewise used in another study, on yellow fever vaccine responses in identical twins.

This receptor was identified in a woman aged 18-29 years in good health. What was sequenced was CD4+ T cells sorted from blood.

The CDR3, as DNA: TGTGCCAGCAGTTACCCAACGAATTCACCCCTCCACTTT. Translating it yields CASSYPTNSPLHF. The J gene is TRBJ1-6, the V gene TRBV6-6; D is undetermined. This CDR3 is built from 13 residues. V was shortened by 2 bases and J by 7 bases, with 6 bases between the two germline ends. Germline V gene sequence: CDR1 MNHNY, CDR2 SVGAGI (reference sequence).